This T cell receptor (beta chain) emerged from a study of T cell responses to AZD1222 COVID-19 vaccine. Study-level results: Females made up more of the donors, who were largely white British, and clonal diversity may have come out too low.

With regard to this clone: Its specificity is not known.

The CDR3 covers 15 residues. CDR1 is LNHDA, CDR2 SQIVND, per germline (reference sequence). V was pared by 7 bases and J by 0 bases, with 13 bases between. Libraries were prepared by immunoSEQ multiplex PCR; TCRdb keeps only in-frame clonotypes and omits some of them. The sample holds some 180,000 clones, roughly 91% seen once. The chain carries TRBV19 and TRBJ1-5; D not resolved. This clonotype originated in an adult who received the MenACWY meningococcal vaccine as a control. Sample: peripheral blood, taken 28 days after the second dose of the MenACWY control vaccine. The CDR3 DNA reads TGTGCCAGTACAAATAAGAGCTATAGCAATCAGCCCCAGCATTTT. Translating gives CASTNKSYSNQPQHF.